Listed here are 21 T cell receptor beta chains from one sample, sequenced in a study of blood T cell repertoires in COVID-19. Assay: immunoSEQ multiplex PCR; the TCRdb copy retains only in-frame clones and omits some. This sample has about 300,000 clones, with approximately 85% found just once. The sequenced sample consisted of PBMCs or T cells enriched from blood (not recorded which). Every receptor here comes from a man younger than 45 who had recovered from COVID-19.

The V call is TRBV2, the J call TRBJ2-1; 10 bases match TRBD2. The germline gives CDR1 SNHLY, CDR2 FYNNEI. The CDR3 has 14 amino acids. Trimming took 6 bases from V and 3 from J; bases not matched to a gene: 2. The DNA of the CDR3 is TGTGCCAGCAGGAGCGGGGGGGGCTACAATGAGCAGTTCTTC. Translation: CASRSGGGYNEQFF.

The chain combines TRBV7-2 with TRBJ2-1; no clear D gene. Germline loops: CDR1 SGHTA, CDR2 FQGNSA. The CDR3 has 15 amino acids. V was pared by 0 bases and J by 3 bases, with 9 bases between. The DNA for the CDR3 is TGTGCCAGCAGCTTAGCTGCGGTCCGCTACAATGAGCAGTTCTTC. Translation: CASSLAAVRYNEQFF.

The rearrangement links TRBV29-1 to TRBJ1-5, with TRBD1 matching 7 bases. The V gene end was trimmed by 6 bases and the J gene end by 4 bases; junction bases not matched to a gene: 9. The CDR3 totals 14 residues. The germline gives CDR1 SQVTM, CDR2 ANQGSEA. Written as DNA, the CDR3 is TGCAGCGTGGGGGACAGCGGAGGTAATCAGCCCCAGCATTTT. It translates to CSVGDSGGNQPQHF.

This chain uses TRBV7-9 with TRBJ2-1; 8 nucleotides align to TRBD2. Germline-derived CDR1 and CDR2 are SEHNR and FQNEAQ (reference sequence). V lost 5 bases and J lost 1; bases outside the gene matches: 10. The CDR3 loop spans 17 amino acids. CDR3 sequence reads: CASSARTSSRSYNEQFF. The CDR3 DNA follows: TGTGCCAGCAGCGCCCGGACTAGCTCTAGGTCCTACAATGAGCAGTTCTTC.

The chain carries TRBV24-1 and TRBJ1-5; 7 bases are shared with TRBD1. The CDR3 covers 16 residues. Losses at the gene ends were 3 bases for V and 6 bases for J; bases not matched to a gene: 10. CDR1 and CDR2 (germline): KGHDR, SFDVKD. The CDR3, as DNA: TGTGCCACCAGTGATAATGTGGGGACAGCTTTTCAGCCCCAGCATTTT. It is translated as CATSDNVGTAFQPQHF.

The genes are TRBV7-3 and TRBJ1-1, with 10 nucleotides matching TRBD1. The junction had 3 bases not matched to a gene; V was cut back by 4 bases and J by 4 bases. Germline V gives CDR1 SGHTA, CDR2 FQGTGA. This CDR3 is 14 amino acids long. The CDR3, as DNA: TGTGCCAGCAGCTCGACAGGGGGCGTCACTGAAGCTTTCTTT. This gives the protein CASSSTGGVTEAFF. Complete variable domain (other parts from reference TRBV7-3 and TRBJ1-1): GAGVSQTPSNKVTEKGKYVELRCDPISGHTALYWYRQSLGQGPEFLIYFQGTGAADDSGLPNDRFFAVRPEGSVSTLKIQRTERGDSAVYLCASSSTGGVTEAFFGQGTRLTVV.

The rearrangement joins TRBV7-9 to TRBJ2-1, with 9 bases lining up with TRBD1. Germline V gene data show CDR1 as SEHNR and CDR2 as FQNEAQ (reference sequence). This CDR3 region has 15 residues. V lost 4 bases and J lost 6; bases outside the gene matches: 7. The CDR3 reads CASSSDRGIGNEQFF. The CDR3 bases are TGTGCCAGCAGCTCCGACAGGGGGATAGGCAATGAGCAGTTCTTC.

V is TRBV19 and J is TRBJ2-6, with TRBD1 identical over 10 bases. Germline V gene sequence: CDR1 LNHDA, CDR2 SQIVND (reference sequence). The ends lost 8 bases at V and 4 bases at J; junction bases unmatched: 5. This CDR3 has 15 amino acids. CDR3 residues: CASGTGETGANVLTF. The CDR3 DNA is TGTGCCAGTGGGACAGGGGAGACCGGGGCCAACGTCCTGACTTTC.

This clone is a singleton in its sample. The chain couples TRBV5-1 to TRBJ2-1; 7 positions match TRBD1. The J segment lost 1 base and the V segment lost 4 bases, leaving 8 bases of the junction unmatched. Germline CDR1 reads SGHRS; CDR2 reads YFSETQ. This CDR3 spans 16 amino acids. This CDR3 reads CASSEGTDRSYNEQFF. The CDR3 region has the DNA TGCGCCAGCAGCGAGGGGACAGACAGGTCCTACAATGAGCAGTTCTTC.

The chain recombines TRBV5-4 with TRBJ2-1; D may be TRBD1 (5 bases). CDR3 length: 16 residues. V was pared by 0 bases and J by 1 base, with 11 bases between. Germline loops: CDR1 SGHNT, CDR2 YYREEE (reference sequence). The DNA of the CDR3 is TGTGCCAGCAGCTTGGGAAGGGGCAATTCCTACAATGAGCAGTTCTTC. Translated: CASSLGRGNSYNEQFF.

Many counts were recorded for this clone. The chain links TRBV5-1 to TRBJ2-6, with TRBD1 as a possible D gene (5 bases). Trimming removed 0 bases from V and 0 bases from J, with 10 bases in between. The CDR3 is 17 residues long. The germline gives CDR1 SGHRS, CDR2 YFSETQ. CDR3 protein: CASSLGQGNSGANVLTF. The CDR3 DNA follows: TGCGCCAGCAGCTTGGGGCAGGGTAACTCTGGGGCCAACGTCCTGACTTTC.

The rearrangement uses TRBV4-2 and TRBJ2-7, with D tentatively TRBD2 (7 bases). The CDR3 is made up of 14 amino acids. Germline V gene sequence: CDR1 LGHNA, CDR2 YNFKEQ. Trimming removed 5 bases from V and 3 bases from J, with 14 bases in between. The CDR3 is CASSGRGGHYEQYF. CDR3 DNA sequence: TGTGCCAGCAGCGGACGCGGGGGACACTACGAGCAGTACTTC.

V gene TRBV4-3 combines with J gene TRBJ2-3; the D gene is possibly TRBD2 (5 bases). From germline, CDR1 is LGHNA and CDR2 YSLEER. The CDR3 covers 16 residues. V lost 0 bases to trimming and J lost 1 base, with 11 bases between them. CDR3 bases: TGCGCCAGCAGCCAAGATAACCGGGAAGGCACAGATACGCAGTATTTT. It translates to CASSQDNREGTDTQYF.

The V gene is TRBV15, the J gene TRBJ1-4; D may be TRBD1 (6 bases). This CDR3 has 14 amino acids. Germline lookup yields CDR1 LNHNV and CDR2 YYDKDF (reference sequence). V lost 5 bases, J lost 7 bases, and 14 bases lay in between. Here the CDR3 reads CATSPYRDGEKLFF. The CDR3 bases are TGTGCCACCAGCCCCTACAGGGATGGTGAAAAACTGTTTTTT.

This sequence joins TRBV5-1 and TRBJ1-6; no clear D. Germline assignment: CDR1 SGHRS and CDR2 YFSETQ. The CDR3 contains 14 residues. V lost 2 bases and J lost 9, with 12 bases in between. In DNA form, the CDR3 reads TGCGCCAGCAGCTTTGGTGGGGAGGCTTCACCCCTCCACTTT. This encodes CASSFGGEASPLHF.

The chain recombines TRBV9 with TRBJ2-5; 14 bases are a match to TRBD2. CDR3 length: 16 amino acids. The V gene's germline CDR1 is SGDLS and CDR2 YYNGEE. With 0 bases clipped from V and 4 bases from J, the junction kept 2 bases outside the gene matches. The CDR3 sequence: CASSVGLAGGRETQYF. The DNA of the CDR3 is TGTGCCAGCAGCGTAGGACTAGCGGGGGGGCGAGAGACCCAGTACTTC. The whole variable domain, remainder taken from reference TRBV9 and TRBJ2-5, is DSGVTQTPKHLITATGQRVTLRCSPRSGDLSVYWYQQSLDQGLQFLIQYYNGEERAKGNILERFSAQQFPDLHSELNLSSLELGDSALYFCASSVGLAGGRETQYFGPGTRLLVL.

The chain uses TRBV6-2 or TRBV6-3 and TRBJ2-7, with 7 bases identical to TRBD1. The CDR3 spans 15 residues. In germline, CDR1 is MNHEY, CDR2 SVGEGT. Unmatched junction bases numbered 12, after V lost 6 bases and J lost 4 bases. The CDR3 coding sequence is TGTGCCAGCAGCCTACTAGGACAGGTCGGGTACGAGCAGTACTTC. It codes for CASSLLGQVGYEQYF.

V is TRBV18 and J is TRBJ2-1; possible D gene TRBD2, 5 bases. The CDR3 spans 16 residues. The V and J ends lost 2 bases and 3 bases respectively, with 14 bases between them. Germline V gene sequence: CDR1 KGHSH, CDR2 LQKENI. CDR3 in amino acids: CASSPIGTGSYNEQFF. In DNA, the CDR3 is TGTGCCAGCTCACCAATTGGTACGGGGAGCTACAATGAGCAGTTCTTC.

The chain uses TRBV2 and TRBJ1-1, with TRBD1 matching 8 bases. Germline trimming cut 3 bases from V and 5 bases from J; bases unmatched to any gene: 5. In germline, CDR1 is SNHLY, CDR2 FYNNEI. The CDR3 has 14 residues. The CDR3 DNA follows: TGTGCCAGCAGTGACAGGGGGCGCGGTACTGAAGCTTTCTTT. Encoded protein: CASSDRGRGTEAFF.

The rearrangement links TRBV9 to TRBJ2-1; 16 bases are a match to TRBD2. Trimming took 4 bases from V and 6 from J; bases not matched to a gene: 13. Germline assignment: CDR1 SGDLS and CDR2 YYNGEE. CDR3 size: 19 residues. The DNA of the CDR3 is TGTGCCAGCAGCACATGGACCGGGACTAGCGGGGGGGCTCTCAATGAGCAGTTCTTC. Its translation: CASSTWTGTSGGALNEQFF.

V and J are TRBV29-1 and TRBJ2-7; D is perhaps TRBD2 (6 bases). The CDR3 sequence is 14 residues long. The ends were cut back, 4 bases at V and 3 bases at J, with 16 bases in the middle. Germline CDR1 and CDR2: SQVTM and ANQGSEA. The chain's CDR3 is CSVGRDFNNYEQYF. CDR3 bases: TGCAGCGTTGGACGGGACTTTAATAACTACGAGCAGTACTTC.